What follows is one TCR beta chain and its context. As processed by the authors: Reference gene primer amplification yielded estimated nucleated cell counts. The data were produced by immunoSEQ multiplex PCR, yet TCRdb's version contains in-frame clones alone and is incomplete. Clone size and V and J calls were adopted from that table, with D and trimming inferred from the DNA. The table shows under 150,000 clones, with roughly nine tenths occurring only once. The sample belongs to a study of blood T cell repertoires in COVID-19. About the research overall: Material from acute and convalescent COVID-19 was sourced from the United States, Italy and Spain. Nucleic acid was either cDNA or gDNA, and it came from T cells, B-cell-depleted T cells, or PBMCs.

The sample consisted of peripheral blood. The TCR originated in a human donor with active COVID-19. The donor label of this sample is uncertain.

The DNA for the CDR3 is TGTGCCAGCAGCGCCGACACCTACAATCAGCCCCAGCATTTT. Translating gives CASSADTYNQPQHF. The chain links TRBV7-6 to TRBJ1-5; D gene unclear. Trimming shortened V by 5 bases and J by 3 bases, and 11 bases separated the two germline ends. CDR1 and CDR2 (germline): SGHVS, FNYEAQ. This CDR3 is built from 14 residues.